This T cell receptor (beta chain) was found in a study of blood T cell repertoires in COVID-19. Background on the study: Samples representing acute and convalescent COVID-19 were sourced from the United States, Italy and Spain. The analysed material was cDNA or gDNA that came from T cells, B-cell-depleted T cells, or PBMCs.

In the original workflow: The authors estimated nucleated cell counts from reference gene primer amplification. The table came from immunoSEQ multiplex PCR; TCRdb's copy has only in-frame clones and leaves some out. V and J calls and clone size are those listed in that table; D and trimming were worked out from the DNA. Of about 250,000 clones listed, over 75% were seen once; the top ten hold approximately 7.9%. The source material was peripheral blood. This clonotype was sampled from a woman at least 80 years old with acute or convalescent COVID-19.

DNA of the CDR3: TGTGCCAGCTTGGGGACGGGACAGCATGAAGCTTTCTTT. Protein: CASLGTGQHEAFF. V and J are TRBV11-2 and TRBJ1-1; 7 bases map to TRBD1. This CDR3 has 13 residues. The germline gives CDR1 SGHAT, CDR2 FQNNGV. V lost 8 bases and J lost 7; bases outside the gene matches: 10.